A selection of T cell receptor beta chains follows, all from one sample in a study of cytomegalovirus exposure and HLA in healthy donors. TCRdb keeps only in-frame clones here, not all; method: immunoSEQ multiplex PCR. The sample data list around 150,000 clones. Sequences were obtained from PBMCs. All receptors derive from a man aged 25-40 years in good health and CMV-seronegative. The CDR3 runs from the conserved cysteine through the conserved F or W. D genes are given only for firm matches. Some rows mark clone size as missing; the rest say once, few, many or name a class of expanded clone.

>TRBJ2-7|TRBV6-6|-|-
TGTGCCAGCAGTTACTCGATATCCGGGGAGCAGTACTTC
CASSYSISGEQYF
>TRBJ2-7|TRBV7-8|-|-
TGTGCCAGCAGCTTTTCCAGGGGAAACGAGCAGTACTTC
CASSFSRGNEQYF
>TRBJ2-5|TRBV2|TRBD2|-
TGTGCCAGCAGCCCGGGACTAGCGGGAGGGTGGAAGTACTTC
CASSPGLAGGWKYF
>TRBJ2-7|TRBV5-1|-|-
TGCGCCAGCAGCTTACAGGGATACGAGCAGTACTTC
CASSLQGYEQYF
>TRBJ1-4|TRBV28|-|-
TGTGCCAGCAGTGCCACTGGGGAGGGAGGTGAAAAACTGTTTTTT
CASSATGEGGEKLFF
>TRBJ2-1|TRBV10-1|TRBD2|-
TGCGCCAGCAGTGAGTCCGGTCTAGCGGGATCCTACAATGAGCAGTTCTTC
CASSESGLAGSYNEQFF
>TRBJ1-1|TRBV19|-|-
TGTGCCAGTAGCCAATTCCCCGTTGGCAGTGAAGCTTTCTTT
CASSQFPVGSEAFF
>TRBJ1-1|TRBV27|TRBD1|-
TGTGCCAGCAGCACTTACAGGGGTGGGATGAACACTGAAGCTTTCTTT
CASSTYRGGMNTEAFF
>TRBJ2-7|TRBV2|TRBD1|-
TGTGCCAGCAGTGAAGTAGTCAGGGGGACCTACGAGCAGTACTTC
CASSEVVRGTYEQYF
>TRBJ1-2|TRBV6-5|-|-
TGTGCCAGCAGGGACGTCGGGGGGTACGGGTATGGCTACACCTTC
CASRDVGGYGYGYTF
>TRBJ1-1|TRBV6-5|-|-
TGTGCCAGCAGTTACTTGAAGGGCAGGGCGAACACTGAAGCTTTCTTT
CASSYLKGRANTEAFF
>TRBJ1-1|TRBV19|-|-
TGTGCCAGTAGTGGGGGCTTGGAAGGCACTGAAGCTTTCTTT
CASSGGLEGTEAFF
>TRBJ2-5|TRBV5-1|-|-
TGCGCCAGCAGCGCGGGACGGAGTCCCGAGACCCAGTACTTC
CASSAGRSPETQYF
>TRBJ1-3|TRBV6-5|TRBD1|-
TGTGCCAGCAGAAAGCCGGGACAGAGAGGAAACACCATATATTTT
CASRKPGQRGNTIYF
>TRBJ1-6|TRBV7-7|-|-
TGTGCCAGCAGCTTGGGGGGAGAATCACCCCTCCACTTT
CASSLGGESPLHF
>TRBJ1-5|TRBV11-2|TRBD1|-
TGTGCCAGCAGCCGATCCGGACAGGGAGGCCAGCCCCAGCATTTT
CASSRSGQGGQPQHF
>TRBJ1-3|TRBV6-1|-|-
TGTGCCAGCACCATGCACGGGGGGCCTGGAAACACCATATATTTT
CASTMHGGPGNTIYF
>TRBJ2-2|TRBV7-9|-|-
TGTGCCAGCAGCCTGACAAATCGTTTTCCCGGGGAGCTGTTTTTT
CASSLTNRFPGELFF
>TRBJ2-7|TRBV18|-|-
TGTGCCAGCTCAGAAGGTGGGCAGGACTACGAGCAGTACTTC
CASSEGGQDYEQYF
>TRBJ1-5|TRBV6-6|-|-
TGTGCCAGCAGTCACGGGGGGGACGGGAGTCAGCCCCAGCATTTT
CASSHGGDGSQPQHF
>TRBJ2-7|TRBV19|TRBD2|-
TGTGCCAGTAGTATAGATCTAGCGGGAGGATATAGGGACTACGAGCAGTACTTC
CASSIDLAGGYRDYEQYF
>TRBJ1-1|TRBV5-4|TRBD1|-
TGTGCCAGCAGCTGGGGACAGGGAGACACTGAAGCTTTCTTT
CASSWGQGDTEAFF
>TRBJ2-5|TRBV14|TRBD2|-
TGTGCCAGCAGCCAGATGACTAGCAGGATGGAGACCCGGTACTTC
CASSQMTSRMETRYF
>TRBJ2-7|TRBV19|-|-
TGTGCCAGTAGTATCAGAGGCTATTCGAGCTCCTACGAGCAGTACTTC
CASSIRGYSSSYEQYF
>TRBJ2-7|TRBV28|TRBD1|-
TGTGCCAGCACCACGGGTGGGACAGGCCGACCCGGGCAGTACTTC
CASTTGGTGRPGQYF
>TRBJ2-7|TRBV9|-|-
TGTGCCAGCAGCCCCCTGGCGGCGGGCATCGCCGATTTAATAGAGCAGTACTTC
CASSPLAAGIADLIEQYF
>TRBJ1-1|TRBV11-2|-|-
TGTGCCAGCAGCCACCCGGGTCCGAGTACTGAAGCTTTCTTT
CASSHPGPSTEAFF
>TRBJ2-7|TRBV2|-|-
TGTGCCAGCACCAACTACGAGCAGTACTTC
CASTNYEQYF
>TRBJ1-1|TRBV30|-|-
TGTGCCTGGAGTGTTAGCTTGGTTACGAACACTGAAGCTTTCTTT
CAWSVSLVTNTEAFF
>TRBJ2-2|TRBV5-1|TRBD2|-
TGCGCCAGCAGCTTGATGGCGGGAGGGCACACCGGGGAGCTGTTTTTT
CASSLMAGGHTGELFF
>TRBJ2-6|TRBV19|TRBD1|-
TGTGCCACGTCGGACAGGGAAAGAAATGGGGCCAACGTCCTGACTTTC
CATSDRERNGANVLTF
>TRBJ1-6|TRBV10-3|-|-
TGTGCCATCAGAGGAATGGGGGCTGATTCACCCCTCCACTTT
CAIRGMGADSPLHF
>TRBJ2-7|TRBV7-6|TRBD2|-
TGTGCCAGCAGCTTAGGAAGCGGGAGAACGGACGAGCAGTACTTC
CASSLGSGRTDEQYF
>TRBJ1-1|TRBV30|TRBD1|-
TGTGCCTGGACCCGACAGGGGGCTAACACTGAAGCTTTCTTT
CAWTRQGANTEAFF
>TRBJ2-7|TRBV5-1|-|-
TGCGCCAGCAGCTTGGGTTCCGGGGGTGAGCAGTACTTC
CASSLGSGGEQYF
>TRBJ1-1|TRBV6-5|-|-
TGTGCCAGCAGTTACTCGGCGGTGAGGAACACTGAAGCTTTCTTT
CASSYSAVRNTEAFF
>TRBJ2-1|TRBV30|TRBD2|-
TGTGCCTGGAGTTTGGGACTAGCGGGAGGGCGGCAGTTCTTC
CAWSLGLAGGRQFF
>TRBJ2-7|TRBV7-3|TRBD2|-
TGTGCCAGCAGCTTATCTAGCGGCAACTACGAGCAGTACTTC
CASSLSSGNYEQYF
>TRBJ2-1|TRBV11-3|TRBD2|-
TGTGCCAGCAGCTACCCCCTGACTAGCGGGGTTTACAATGAGCAGTTCTTC
CASSYPLTSGVYNEQFF
>TRBJ2-2|TRBV7-8|-|medium-sized
TGTGCCAGCAGCTTAGTACCGATCGGTAACGGGGAGCTGTTTTTT
CASSLVPIGNGELFF
>TRBJ2-1|TRBV28|TRBD2|-
TGTGCCAGCAGTTCCGTCAGCGGGAGGGATGGCAATGAGCAGTTCTTC
CASSSVSGRDGNEQFF
>TRBJ1-1|TRBV18|-|-
TGTGCCAGCGCGCTCGGGGGGCGGAACACTGAAGCTTTCTTT
CASALGGRNTEAFF
>TRBJ2-7|TRBV4-2|TRBD1|-
TGTGCCAGCACCCAAGACAGGGGATCCTACGAGCAGTACTTC
CASTQDRGSYEQYF
>TRBJ1-2|TRBV5-4|TRBD1|-
TGTGCCAGCAGCGAGGACGAGACAGGGGGACCCCATGCCTACACCTTC
CASSEDETGGPHAYTF
>TRBJ1-2|TRBV5-6|-|-
TGTGCCAGCAGCTTTCTACCCCTAAGGAGCTATGGCTACACCTTC
CASSFLPLRSYGYTF
>TRBJ2-2|TRBV7-6|TRBD2|-
TGTGCCAGCAGCGGGACTAGCGGTATTACCGGGGAGCTGTTTTTT
CASSGTSGITGELFF
>TRBJ2-5|TRBV14|TRBD1|-
TGTGCCAGCAGCCAAGACTCCGGGACAGGGGCGTTGGAGACCCAGTACTTC
CASSQDSGTGALETQYF
>TRBJ1-2|TRBV6-5|TRBD1|-
TGTGCCAGCCGGGACAGCTCTAACTATGGCTACACCTTC
CASRDSSNYGYTF
>TRBJ1-4|TRBV13|-|-
TGTGCCAGCAGCTTACAGGGGAATGAAAAACTGTTTTTT
CASSLQGNEKLFF
>TRBJ1-5|TRBV30|-|-
TGTGCCTGGAGTCGAGGGCAGGCGGATCAGCCCCAGCATTTT
CAWSRGQADQPQHF
>TRBJ2-7|TRBV9|-|-
TGTGCCAGCAGCGTAGGGGGTAGGGGGGAGCAGTACTTC
CASSVGGRGEQYF
>TRBJ2-7|TRBV6-6|TRBD1|-
TGTGCCAGCAGTAGGGACAGACGCGAGCAGTACTTC
CASSRDRREQYF
>TRBJ2-2|TRBV7-9|-|-
TGTGCCAGCAGCTGGACTGGGCGAAACACCGGGGAGCTGTTTTTT
CASSWTGRNTGELFF